Listed below are T cell receptor beta chains from one sample, sequenced in a study of cytomegalovirus exposure and HLA in healthy donors. Assay used: immunoSEQ multiplex PCR; TCRdb lists only in-frame clones, some missing. The sample records 95,000 to 150,000 clones, almost 85% being singletons. Sequenced input: PBMCs. All receptors come from a woman between 18 and 29 years old in good health and CMV-seronegative. CDR3s include the opening cysteine and the closing phenylalanine or tryptophan. The D gene is left open where the match is weak. Clone size is not always given. Where it is, it says once, few, many or a class for expanded clones.

TRBD2,14,NA,TRBV7-9,CASGASGRTDTQYF
TRBD1,15,NA,TRBV5-4,CASSFGQGAGNEQFF
TRBD2,17,NA,TRBV9,CASSVELSGGSYNEQFF
TRBD1,17,NA,TRBV19,CASSTPLRDSWGYGYTF
NA,12,NA,TRBV29-1,CSVEDMHYEQYF
NA,14,NA,TRBV7-6,CASSLGEQSYGYTF
TRBD2,14,NA,TRBV27,CASRPAGGRDEQYF
NA,15,few,TRBV19,CASSGGARMNTEAFF
NA,11,few,TRBV20-1,CSANAYTEAFF
NA,16,NA,TRBV21-1,CASSKARDSVRPEAFF
NA,16,NA,TRBV14,CASSLNEWTVAHEQYF
NA,17,NA,TRBV4-3,CASSLRSGVWGGTEAFF
NA,13,few,TRBV6-1,CASSERDTGELFF
NA,15,NA,TRBV5-6,CASSFLDTRTDTQYF
NA,11,NA,TRBV5-4,CASSLGAEQYF
TRBD2,15,NA,TRBV14,CASSQRTSGPEGQFF
NA,13,few,TRBV6-6,CASSYDTMAEQFF
TRBD2,14,NA,TRBV11-2,CASSLRAGGGEQYF
NA,15,NA,TRBV7-6,CASSLTGFGNQPQHF
NA,16,NA,TRBV7-9,CASSLMGTGRQTEAFF
TRBD2,16,NA,TRBV5-8,CASASVIAGSYNEQFF
TRBD2,15,once,TRBV7-7,CASSPGLASSYEQYF
NA,12,NA,TRBV5-1,CASSFSGWEAFF
NA,11,NA,TRBV2,CASSGYSPLHF
NA,13,NA,TRBV25-1,CASGRSPGDEQFF
TRBD2,15,NA,TRBV4-2,CASSQEASGSYEQYF
NA,15,NA,TRBV28,CASSLGTGPNTEAFF
TRBD1,16,NA,TRBV27,CASSLTGAHSNQPQHF
TRBD2,18,few,TRBV30,CAWNLGAGGHRVTDTQYF
TRBD2,16,NA,TRBV7-2,CASSLVSSGRGDTQYF
NA,14,NA,TRBV6-1,CASSYSSPPYGYTF
NA,20,NA,TRBV21-1,CASSKDRAGPPQVLNYGYTF
NA,13,NA,TRBV11-2,CASIGHPNTEAFF
NA,15,NA,TRBV5-4,CASSWRGDPAVTQYF
NA,12,NA,TRBV6-1,CASSATPSEQFF
TRBD2,14,NA,TRBV5-1,CASSPLGGAYEQYF
TRBD1,14,NA,TRBV5-5,CASSLVGGSDEQYF
TRBD1,16,few,TRBV4-3,CASSQRDRRDTDTQYF
TRBD1,11,few,TRBV20-1,CTGTGDYGYTF
TRBD1,14,NA,TRBV7-2,CASSLFGTANEQFF
TRBD1,13,NA,TRBV11-3,CASSSGGNTEAFF
TRBD1,16,NA,TRBV5-6,CASSSIHRGRIEKLFF
TRBD1,15,once,TRBV27,CASSGTGKGRLGYTF
NA,12,NA,TRBV30,CAWSSGEAPLHF
TRBD1,11,NA,TRBV30,CAWIRDRAPFF
TRBD1,15,NA,TRBV6-5,CASSYSRQGGAEAFF
TRBD2,15,few,TRBV6-5,CASSGGLAGFDEQFF
NA,15,NA,TRBV7-9,CASSLERGRTDTQYF
TRBD1,15,NA,TRBV5-4,CASSLRTGSYNEQFF
TRBD2,16,NA,TRBV15,CATSRDLAGGGDEQFF
TRBD1,15,NA,TRBV30,CAWSDRDRAGTEAFF
NA,14,NA,TRBV2,CASSELRGTDTQYF
TRBD1,15,NA,TRBV11-2,CASSLGGTGYDGYTF
TRBD2,15,NA,TRBV5-1,CASSSTGTSYNEQFF
NA,13,NA,TRBV29-1,CSGYRDVVTEAFF
TRBD2,15,NA,TRBV7-7,CASSFGLAGQYEQFF
NA,12,NA,TRBV6-1,CASSLTRTEAFF
TRBD1,13,NA,TRBV5-6,CASSRDRGDGLTF
TRBD1,13,NA,TRBV9,CASSAGGQLEAFF
NA,12,once,TRBV7-9,CASSLLPYEQYF